This TCR beta chain is from a study of blood T cell repertoires in COVID-19. Study details: COVID-19 samples, acute and convalescent, were from the United States, Italy and Spain. T cells, B-cell-depleted T cells, or PBMCs supplied cDNA or gDNA.

As originally analysed: Reference gene primer amplification gave nucleated cell count estimates. Assay used: immunoSEQ multiplex PCR; TCRdb lists only in-frame clones, some missing. For V, J and clone size, that table is used; D and trimming come from the DNA. Among some 290,000 clones listed, roughly 90% were seen once. While infection was still active, Seattle patients were enrolled and then followed longitudinally. Germline V lookup: CDR1 KGHSH, CDR2 LQKENI. There are 15 residues in the CDR3. The germline V and J ends were trimmed by 3 bases and 2 bases, with 10 bases remaining between them. The material sequenced was peripheral blood. This receptor was taken from a woman in her 30s with COVID-19, enrolled during active disease. The V and J genes are TRBV18 and TRBJ1-4; D gene uncertain. CDR3 protein: CASSPSAGTNEKLFF. CDR3 nucleotide sequence: TGTGCCAGCTCACCTAGTGCGGGGACTAATGAAAAACTGTTTTTT. The full variable domain, completed using reference TRBV18 and TRBJ1-4, is NAGVMQNPRHLVRRRGQEARLRCSPMKGHSHVYWYRQLPEEGLKFMVYLQKENIIDESGMPKERFSAEFPKEGPSILRIQQVVRGDSAAYFCASSPSAGTNEKLFFGSGTQLSVL.